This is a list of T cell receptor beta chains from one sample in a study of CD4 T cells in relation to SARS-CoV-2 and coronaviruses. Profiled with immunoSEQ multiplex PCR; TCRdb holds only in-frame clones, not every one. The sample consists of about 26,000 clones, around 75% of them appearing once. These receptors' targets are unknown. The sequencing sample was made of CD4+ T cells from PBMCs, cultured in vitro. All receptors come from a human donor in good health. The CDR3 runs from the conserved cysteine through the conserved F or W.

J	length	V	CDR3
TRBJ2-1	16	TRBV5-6	CASSHRPGHPYNEQFF
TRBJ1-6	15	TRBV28	CASSLFDRLGSPLHF
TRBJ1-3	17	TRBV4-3	CASSQEVWAGAGNTIYF
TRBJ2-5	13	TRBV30	CAWSVRGTETQYF
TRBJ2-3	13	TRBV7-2	CASSLAYGDTQYF
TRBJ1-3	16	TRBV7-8	CASSLNRESSGNTIYF
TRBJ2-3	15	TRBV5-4	CASSQPGSLKDTQYF
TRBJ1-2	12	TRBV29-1	CSVEIGSYGYTF
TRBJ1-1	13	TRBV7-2	CASSPQGVTEAFF
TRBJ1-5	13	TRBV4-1	CASSQAIVQPQHF